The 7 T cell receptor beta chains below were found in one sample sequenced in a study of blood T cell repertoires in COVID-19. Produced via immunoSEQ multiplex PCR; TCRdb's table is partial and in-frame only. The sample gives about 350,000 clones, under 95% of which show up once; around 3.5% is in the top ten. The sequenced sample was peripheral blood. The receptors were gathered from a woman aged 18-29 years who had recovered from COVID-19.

CDR3 sequence: CAISASRQPQHF. The DNA of the CDR3 is TGTGCCATCAGTGCTTCTCGTCAGCCCCAGCATTTT. The V and J genes are TRBV10-3 and TRBJ1-5; D is unclear. This CDR3 has 12 amino acids. From germline, CDR1 is ENHRY and CDR2 SYGVKD. Trimming shortened V by 4 bases and J by 6 bases, and 7 bases separated the two germline ends.

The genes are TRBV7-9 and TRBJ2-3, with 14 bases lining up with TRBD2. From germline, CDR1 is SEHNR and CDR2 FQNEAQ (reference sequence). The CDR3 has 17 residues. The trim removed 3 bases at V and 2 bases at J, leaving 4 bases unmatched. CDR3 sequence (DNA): TGTGCCAGCAGCTTCGGGACTAGCGGGAGATTCACAGATACGCAGTATTTT. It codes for CASSFGTSGRFTDTQYF.

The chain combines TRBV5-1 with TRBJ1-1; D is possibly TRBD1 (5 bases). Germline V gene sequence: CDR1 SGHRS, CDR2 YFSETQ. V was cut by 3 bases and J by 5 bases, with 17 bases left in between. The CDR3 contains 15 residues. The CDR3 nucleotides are TGCGCCAGCAGCTCCCTTCCCGGGGGGGGAACTGAAGCTTTCTTT. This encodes CASSSLPGGGTEAFF.

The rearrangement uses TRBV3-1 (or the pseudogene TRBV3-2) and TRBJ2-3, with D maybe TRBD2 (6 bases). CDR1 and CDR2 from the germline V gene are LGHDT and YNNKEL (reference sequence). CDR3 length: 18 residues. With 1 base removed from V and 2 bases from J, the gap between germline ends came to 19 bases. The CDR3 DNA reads TGTGCCAGCAGCCAAGTCGGAGGGGCTAGGATGTCCACAGATACGCAGTATTTT. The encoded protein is CASSQVGGARMSTDTQYF.

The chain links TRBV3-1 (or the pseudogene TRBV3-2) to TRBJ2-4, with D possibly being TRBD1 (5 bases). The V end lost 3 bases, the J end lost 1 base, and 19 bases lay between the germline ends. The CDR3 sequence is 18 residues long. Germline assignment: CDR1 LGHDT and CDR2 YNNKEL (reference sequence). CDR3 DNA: TGTGCCAGCAGCCACGGCAGGGATGGTGGTGGGGCCAAAAACATTCAGTACTTC. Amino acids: CASSHGRDGGGAKNIQYF.

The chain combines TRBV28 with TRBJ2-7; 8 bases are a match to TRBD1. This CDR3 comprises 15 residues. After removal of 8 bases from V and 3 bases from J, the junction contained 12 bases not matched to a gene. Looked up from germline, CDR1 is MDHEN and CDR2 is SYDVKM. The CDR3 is CASADRDRSIYEQYV. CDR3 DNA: TGTGCCAGCGCGGACCGGGACAGGAGTATCTACGAGCAGTACGTC.

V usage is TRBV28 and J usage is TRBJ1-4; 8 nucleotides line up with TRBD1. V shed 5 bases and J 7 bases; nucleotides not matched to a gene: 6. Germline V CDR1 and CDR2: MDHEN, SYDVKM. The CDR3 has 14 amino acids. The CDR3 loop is CASSAGTGGEKLFF. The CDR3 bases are TGTGCCAGCAGTGCGGGGACAGGTGGTGAAAAACTGTTTTTT.